The sample holds one count of the clone carrying this T cell receptor beta chain. This entry belongs to a study of T cells in Graves' hyperthyroidism and ophthalmopathy. Template material for amplifying TCR beta CDR3 regions consisted of RNA transcripts. Primed by the HTBI set, a first-round RT-PCR was run on the TCR CDR3. TCRdb re-analysed the multiplex PCR reads in MiXCR, keeping a single row per CDR3 protein. This sample has around 520,000 distinct CDR3 sequences, with roughly a quarter found just once. CDR3 length: 16 residues. Deletions cut 0 bases from V and 5 bases from J, with 17 bases between. Germline V CDR1 and CDR2: LGHNA, YNFKEQ.

This receptor was identified in a woman under 40 with Graves' ophthalmopathy. J is TRBJ2-7 and V is TRBV4-2; possibly TRBD2 for D (6 bases). The sample consisted of blood. In DNA, the CDR3 is TGTGCCAGCAGCCAAGATGGGGCGGGGACCCCCCACGAGCAGTACTTC. Translated: CASSQDGAGTPHEQYF.